The rows below give T cell receptor beta chains drawn from one sample of a study of shared clonotypes between healthy human individuals. Assay: immunoSEQ multiplex PCR; the TCRdb copy retains only in-frame clones and omits some. The repertoire consists of about 1.5 million clones, with approximately 96% occurring once and the leading ten covering over 1%. Input material: naive CD4+ T cells sorted from blood. Receptors were obtained from a man aged 30 to 39 in good health. CDR3s include the opening cysteine and the closing phenylalanine or tryptophan. The D gene is left open where the match is weak. Part of the rows lack a size; the others show once, few, many or a class for expanded clones.

TRBV7-2	.	TRBJ2-6	.	TGTGCCAGCTTACCCGGGGCCCGGTTCTCTGGGGCCAACGTCCTGACTTTC	CASLPGARFSGANVLTF
TRBV9	.	TRBJ2-3	TRBD1	TGTGCCAGCAGCGCCCTCCTGGGACAGGGAACAGATACGCAGTATTTT	CASSALLGQGTDTQYF
TRBV2	.	TRBJ2-2	.	TGTGCCAGCAGTCCCGGGGACTTCTCAGCCGGGGAGCTGTTTTTT	CASSPGDFSAGELFF
TRBV7-2	once	TRBJ2-1	.	TGTGCCAGCAGCCCAGAGGGGCAAGACAATGAGCAGTTCTTC	CASSPEGQDNEQFF
TRBV2	.	TRBJ1-4	.	TGTGCCAGCAGTGCCCCCGGTCGCGCAACTAATGAAAAACTGTTTTTT	CASSAPGRATNEKLFF
TRBV4-1	.	TRBJ1-2	.	TGCGCCAGCAGCAACCCCCCACAGGATTTAAAAACTTATGGCTACACCTTC	CASSNPPQDLKTYGYTF
TRBV7-3	.	TRBJ2-1	.	TGTGCCAGCAGCTTAAGGGTGGGGGTCCCACGTAATGAGCAGTTCTTC	CASSLRVGVPRNEQFF
TRBV7-9	.	TRBJ2-2	TRBD2	TGTGCCAGCAGCAAGGGACTAGCGGGAGTGGCCGGGGAGCTGTTTTTT	CASSKGLAGVAGELFF
TRBV5-1	once	TRBJ2-1	TRBD2	TGCGCCAGCAGCCCTAGCGGGAGGGAATACAATGAGCAGTTCTTC	CASSPSGREYNEQFF
TRBV19	once	TRBJ2-3	.	TGTGCCAGTACCTTCAGTGGGGTAGGAGATACGCAGTATTTT	CASTFSGVGDTQYF
TRBV18	once	TRBJ2-7	TRBD2	TGTGCCAGCTCACCACCGGGGATTCGGACTAGCGGCAATTACGAGCAGTACTTC	CASSPPGIRTSGNYEQYF
TRBV28	.	TRBJ1-1	.	TGTGCCGGGGGGCAAGGTGAAGCTTTCTTT	CAGGQGEAFF
TRBV10-3	.	TRBJ2-7	TRBD1	TGTGCCATTAAAGAGGGGGACAGGGCGATACACGAGCAGTACTTC	CAIKEGDRAIHEQYF
TRBV5-6	once	TRBJ1-5	.	TGTGCCAGCAGCTCAACGGGACGCGCCCGCGGGCGGCCCCAGCATTTT	CASSSTGRARGRPQHF
TRBV7-2	.	TRBJ1-1	.	TGTGCCAGCAGCTTAAAGGTCAGGGCGAACACTGAAGCTTTCTTT	CASSLKVRANTEAFF
TRBV6-5	once	TRBJ1-2	.	TGTGCCAGCAGTTATGCGGGGGACGGCTACACCTTC	CASSYAGDGYTF
TRBV5-1	.	TRBJ2-7	TRBD2	TGCGCCAGCAGCTTATCGGGAGGGCCCTACGAGCAGTACTTC	CASSLSGGPYEQYF
TRBV6-1	once	TRBJ1-1	TRBD1	TGTGCCAGCACCCCCCATCTGGGGGACAGTGAAGCTTTCTTT	CASTPHLGDSEAFF
TRBV15	.	TRBJ2-1	.	TGTGCCACCAGCAGAGATTGGAATCCAGGGCAGTTCTTC	CATSRDWNPGQFF
TRBV2	few	TRBJ2-3	.	TGTGCCAGCAGTCCGGTGCGGGGCACAGATACGCAGTATTTT	CASSPVRGTDTQYF
TRBV21-1	.	TRBJ2-7	.	TGTGCCAGCCTCGAACTAGACTCCTACGAGCAGTACTTC	CASLELDSYEQYF
TRBV28	.	TRBJ1-2	.	TGTGCCAGCAGCAATACTTTGGCAGGGGACGGCTACACCTTC	CASSNTLAGDGYTF
TRBV19	.	TRBJ1-5	.	TGTGCCAGTAGTATCGGTTCTAGCAATCAGCCCCAGCATTTT	CASSIGSSNQPQHF
TRBV11-1	.	TRBJ2-1	TRBD2	TGTGCCAGCAGCTTTTCAGCGGGAGGGCCTTATGAGCAGTTCTTC	CASSFSAGGPYEQFF
TRBV7-8	.	TRBJ2-1	.	TGTGCCAGCAGCTCGGGAGACACATACAATGAGCAGTTCTTC	CASSSGDTYNEQFF
TRBV5-1	.	TRBJ2-7	TRBD2	TGCGCCAGCAGCTCGGGGACTAGCGGGACCCCATGGGCCTCCGAGCAGTACTTC	CASSSGTSGTPWASEQYF
TRBV6-1	.	TRBJ2-7	TRBD1	TGTGCCAGCAGTATACAGGGGACCTACGAGCAGTACTTC	CASSIQGTYEQYF
TRBV29-1	.	TRBJ2-5	.	TGCAGCGTTGTGTGGGCGGTACAAGAGACCCAGTACTTC	CSVVWAVQETQYF
TRBV11-3	.	TRBJ1-1	TRBD1	TGTGCCAGCAGCTCGCGGACAGGCGAAGCTTTCTTT	CASSSRTGEAFF
TRBV6-5	.	TRBJ2-6	.	TGTGCCAGCAGAAAAAGCTCTGGGGCCAACGTCCTGACTTTC	CASRKSSGANVLTF
TRBV28	.	TRBJ2-7	TRBD1	TGTGCCAGCAGTCGGACAGGGGTGAGGGAGCAGTACTTC	CASSRTGVREQYF
TRBV2	once	TRBJ2-7	TRBD1	TGTGCCAGCAGACAGGGGGCCCTAATTTACGAGCAGTACTTC	CASRQGALIYEQYF
TRBV28	.	TRBJ2-7	.	TGTGCCAGCCAGCGTTGGAGGGGGCGGTACGAGCAGTACTTC	CASQRWRGRYEQYF
TRBV6-6	.	TRBJ2-5	.	TGTGCCAGCAGTTACTCTGAAGGGGCAGCGGAGACCCAGTACTTC	CASSYSEGAAETQYF
TRBV19	.	TRBJ2-4	.	TGTGCCAGTAGTATAAGGGGGGAAGGGGTAGCCAAAAACATTCAGTACTTC	CASSIRGEGVAKNIQYF
TRBV5-8	.	TRBJ2-1	.	TGTGCCAGCAGCTCGTACGACGCGAATTACAATGAGCAGTTCTTC	CASSSYDANYNEQFF
TRBV7-8	once	TRBJ1-3	.	TGTGCCAGCAGCTTAGGCCCCGGGGCGACTGGAAACACCATATATTTT	CASSLGPGATGNTIYF